Listed here are 29 T cell receptor beta chains from one sample, sequenced in a study of blood T cell repertoires in COVID-19. The repertoire was sequenced with immunoSEQ multiplex PCR; TCRdb's copy has only in-frame clones and lacks some. The data contain about 150,000 clones, approximately 86% of them singletons. The sequenced material came from peripheral blood. These receptors were taken from a woman aged 65 to 85 with acute or convalescent COVID-19.

This sequence joins TRBV6-2 or TRBV6-3 and TRBJ2-7; 7 bases are a match to TRBD2. CDR3 length: 15 residues. Germline V gene sequence: CDR1 MNHEY, CDR2 SVGEGT. Trimming at V came to 6 bases and at J to 6 bases, leaving 14 bases not matched to a gene. In DNA, the CDR3 is TGTGCCAGCAGCCTTACCAGCGGGGTGCAGGGCGAGCAGTACTTC. Encoded protein: CASSLTSGVQGEQYF.

V usage is TRBV7-9 and J usage is TRBJ1-1; D unclear. V was pared by 5 bases and J by 5 bases, with 15 bases between. This CDR3 is 14 amino acids long. Looked up from germline, CDR1 is SEHNR and CDR2 is FQNEAQ (reference sequence). Written as DNA, the CDR3 is TGTGCCAGCAGCGTCGTATATAGAGGGACTGAAGCTTTCTTT. It is translated as CASSVVYRGTEAFF.

The CDR3 DNA is TGTGCCAGCTCACCGGGACTAGCCCTGTACAATGAGCAGTTCTTC. Residues: CASSPGLALYNEQFF. The chain has TRBV18 and TRBJ2-1; 9 bases are a match to TRBD2. Germline V gives CDR1 KGHSH, CDR2 LQKENI. CDR3 length: 15 amino acids. V trimming: 3 bases; J trimming: 4 bases; junction bases outside the gene matches: 4.

The V and J genes are TRBV5-1 and TRBJ1-1; the D gene is possibly TRBD1 (6 bases). The CDR3 covers 13 residues. Germline CDR1 is SGHRS and CDR2 is YFSETQ. V lost 4 bases to trimming and J lost 3 bases, with 10 bases between them. In DNA form, the CDR3 reads TGCGCCAGCAGCAAGGACAGTTACACTGAAGCTTTCTTT. Its translation: CASSKDSYTEAFF.

The chain has TRBV5-4 and TRBJ2-1, with TRBD1 matching over 7 bases. The V gene's germline CDR1 is SGHNT and CDR2 YYREEE (reference sequence). J was trimmed by 10 bases and V by 3 bases; bases with no gene match: 7. The CDR3 covers 13 residues. In DNA form, the CDR3 reads TGTGCCAGCAGCTACGACAGGGCCGGAGAGCAGTTCTTC. Amino acids: CASSYDRAGEQFF.

The chain joins TRBV7-9 to TRBJ1-1; D remains ambiguous. CDR1 SEHNR and CDR2 FQNEAQ come from the germline V gene (reference sequence). This CDR3 region has 9 residues. The V end was cut by 5 bases, the J end by 10 bases, with 5 bases between. The CDR3 protein is CASSIRAFF. The CDR3 coding sequence is TGTGCCAGCAGCATTCGAGCTTTCTTT.

The chain uses TRBV7-2 and TRBJ2-3, with D perhaps matching TRBD2 (7 bases). There are 16 residues in the CDR3. CDR1 and CDR2 from the germline V gene are SGHTA and FQGNSA. V lost 3 bases and J lost 5, with 18 bases in between. This CDR3 reads CASSLSLAGAGDTQYF. Written as DNA, the CDR3 is TGTGCCAGCAGCTTGTCGTTGGCGGGGGCGGGAGATACGCAGTATTTT. The whole variable domain, remainder taken from reference TRBV7-2 and TRBJ2-3, is GAGVSQSPSNKVTEKGKDVELRCDPISGHTALYWYRQSLGQGLEFLIYFQGNSAPDKSGLPSDRFSAERTGGSVSTLTIQRTQQEDSAVYLCASSLSLAGAGDTQYFGPGTRLTVL.

This chain connects TRBV9 to TRBJ2-1; 11 bases are a match to TRBD2. The length of the CDR3 is 16 residues. CDR1 is SGDLS, CDR2 YYNGEE, per germline. Trimming removed 3 bases from V and 4 bases from J; junction bases left unmatched: 6. CDR3 residues: CASSARLAGSYNEQFF. The DNA for the CDR3 is TGTGCCAGCAGCGCCAGACTAGCGGGGTCGTACAATGAGCAGTTCTTC. The whole variable domain, remainder taken from reference TRBV9 and TRBJ2-1, is DSGVTQTPKHLITATGQRVTLRCSPRSGDLSVYWYQQSLDQGLQFLIQYYNGEERAKGNILERFSAQQFPDLHSELNLSSLELGDSALYFCASSARLAGSYNEQFFGPGTRLTVL.

The chain employs TRBV28 and TRBJ2-5; the D gene is possibly TRBD2 (5 bases). V dropped 6 bases and J dropped 5 bases, with 16 bases sitting between them. Germline V gene data show CDR1 as MDHEN and CDR2 as SYDVKM. The CDR3 contains 14 residues. The CDR3 region has the DNA TGTGCCAGCAGGAAGGCGCCTTCGGGGGAGACCCAGTACTTC. Encoded protein: CASRKAPSGETQYF.

The V call is TRBV7-2, the J call TRBJ1-1, with 7 bases fitting TRBD1. Germline-derived CDR1 and CDR2 are SGHTA and FQGNSA. The CDR3 is 16 amino acids. With V trimmed by 10 bases and J by 0 bases, 14 bases remained unmatched. CDR3 region: CATSPHRGKMNTEAFF. In nucleotides, the CDR3 is TGTGCCACCTCCCCCCACAGGGGAAAGATGAACACTGAAGCTTTCTTT.

The chain uses TRBV6-6 and TRBJ1-2, with 7 bases matching TRBD1. The CDR3 has 13 amino acids. V lost 5 bases, J lost 5 bases, and 5 bases stayed unmatched. Germline CDR1 is MNHNY and CDR2 is SVGAGI (reference sequence). Here the CDR3 reads CASSDRDGYGYTF. DNA of the CDR3: TGTGCCAGCAGTGACAGGGACGGTTATGGCTACACCTTC.

The chain employs TRBV6-2 or TRBV6-3 and TRBJ2-7, with D perhaps matching TRBD2 (5 bases). This CDR3 has 15 amino acids. CDR1 is MNHEY and CDR2 is SVGEGT in the germline V gene. The germline V and J ends were trimmed by 5 bases and 0 bases, with 14 bases remaining between them. The CDR3 spells CASSRPVGSSYEQYV. CDR3 DNA: TGTGCCAGCAGTCGCCCGGTGGGGAGCTCCTACGAGCAGTACGTC.

The rearrangement joins TRBV6-5 to TRBJ1-4; D uncertain. The CDR3 extends over 14 amino acids. V lost 4 bases to trimming and J lost 7 bases, with 13 bases between them. Germline V gene data show CDR1 as MNHEY and CDR2 as SVGAGI. The CDR3 protein is CASSLDRRGEKLFF. The CDR3 DNA sequence: TGTGCCAGCAGTTTAGACCGACGCGGTGAAAAACTGTTTTTT.

This chain connects TRBV28 to TRBJ1-1; tentatively, D is TRBD1 (5 bases). This CDR3 comprises 14 residues. CDR1 MDHEN and CDR2 SYDVKM come from the germline V gene. V gave up 7 bases and J gave up 3 bases, with 15 bases separating them. The CDR3 is CASIPPGGYTEAFF. The CDR3, as DNA: TGTGCCAGCATTCCCCCGGGGGGTTACACTGAAGCTTTCTTT.

This chain joins TRBV2 and TRBJ2-5; D may be TRBD2 (7 bases). Germline lookup yields CDR1 SNHLY and CDR2 FYNNEI. The CDR3 runs 13 residues. V was shortened by 7 bases and J by 4 bases, with 13 bases between the two germline ends. CDR3 DNA sequence: TGTGCCAGCACGGCGAGGGGGGGAGAGACCCAGTACTTC. Its translation: CASTARGGETQYF. Complete variable domain (other parts from reference TRBV2 and TRBJ2-5): EPEVTQTPSHQVTQMGQEVILRCVPISNHLYFYWYRQILGQKVEFLVSFYNNEISEKSEIFDDQFSVERPDGSNFTLKIRSTKLEDSAMYFCASTARGGETQYFGPGTRLLVL.

The chain couples TRBV15 to TRBJ1-2; TRBD1 matches at 7 bases. The CDR3 has 15 amino acids. The germline V gene has CDR1 LNHNV and CDR2 YYDKDF (reference sequence). V dropped 2 bases and J dropped 4; count of bases not matched to a gene: 7. This CDR3 is CATSRSTGIGYGYTF. CDR3 DNA sequence: TGTGCCACCAGCAGATCGACAGGGATCGGCTATGGCTACACCTTC. Supplemented by reference TRBV15 and TRBJ1-2, the full variable domain reads DAMVIQNPRYQVTQFGKPVTLSCSQTLNHNVMYWYQQKSSQAPKLLFHYYDKDFNNEADTPDNFQSRRPNTSFCFLDIRSPGLGDTAMYLCATSRSTGIGYGYTFGSGTRLTVV.

The V gene is TRBV5-1, the J gene TRBJ2-7; 8 bases fit TRBD2. V dropped 1 base and J dropped 2; count of bases not matched to a gene: 2. The CDR3 is 14 residues long. Germline V gene data show CDR1 as SGHRS and CDR2 as YFSETQ. CDR3 protein: CASSLRGGTYEQYV. In DNA form, the CDR3 reads TGCGCCAGCAGCTTGCGGGGGGGGACCTACGAGCAGTACGTC.

The V call is TRBV7-9, the J call TRBJ1-6, with TRBD1 matching over 8 bases. The CDR3 spans 15 residues. Looked up from germline, CDR1 is SEHNR and CDR2 is FQNEAQ (reference sequence). After removal of 1 base from V and 10 bases from J, the junction contained 6 bases not matched to a gene. CDR3 residues: CASSLDGQGNSPLHF. The CDR3 nucleotides read TGTGCCAGCAGCTTAGACGGACAGGGAAACTCACCCCTCCACTTT.

The chain joins TRBV6-4 to TRBJ1-2; TRBD1 aligns across 8 bases. The CDR3 is 15 amino acids. Germline CDR1 reads MRHNA; CDR2 reads SNTAGT. Trimming at V came to 6 bases and at J to 2 bases, leaving 8 bases not matched to a gene. The CDR3 region has the DNA TGTGCCAGCAGCGCTAGGGCAGGGGGCAACTATGGCTACACCTTC. Amino acid sequence: CASSARAGGNYGYTF.

This clone was picked up one time. The genes are TRBV29-1 and TRBJ1-2; 8 bases fit TRBD1. The J segment lost 3 bases and the V segment lost 4 bases, leaving 1 base of the junction unmatched. In germline, CDR1 is SQVTM, CDR2 ANQGSEA. The CDR3 covers 12 residues. Here the CDR3 reads CSVAGQDYGYTF. DNA of the CDR3: TGCAGCGTTGCGGGACAGGACTATGGCTACACCTTC.

This clone was picked up a small number of times. CDR3 DNA sequence: TGTGCCAGCAGCGTAGACAGTACAAGCTATGGCTACACCTTC. This translates into CASSVDSTSYGYTF. The chain joins TRBV9 to TRBJ1-2; D unclear. The CDR3 spans 14 residues. V lost 0 bases, J lost 4 bases, and 10 bases lay in between. Germline lookup yields CDR1 SGDLS and CDR2 YYNGEE.

This chain uses TRBV7-2 with TRBJ2-3; perhaps TRBD2 as D (5 bases). Germline lookup yields CDR1 SGHTA and CDR2 FQGNSA. The V gene lost 11 bases and the J gene lost 2 bases, with 14 bases spanning the gap. The CDR3 extends over 13 amino acids. The CDR3 DNA follows: TGTGCCGGCGGTAGCCGGGACACAGATACGCAGTATTTT. This encodes CAGGSRDTDTQYF.

The chain uses TRBV6-4 and TRBJ1-2, with a tentative D call TRBD1 (6 bases). Germline-derived CDR1 and CDR2 are MRHNA and SNTAGT. The V gene lost 4 bases and the J gene lost 7 bases, with 13 bases spanning the gap. CDR3 length: 13 amino acids. The CDR3 protein is CASSATGVRGYTF. CDR3 in DNA: TGTGCCAGCAGTGCGACAGGCGTCCGTGGCTACACCTTC.

This clone appeared a few times. The chain joins TRBV27 to TRBJ1-2; TRBD1 is a possible D gene (6 bases). Trimming took off 6 bases at V and 2 bases at J, with 16 bases between the two ends. Germline CDR1 reads MNHEY; CDR2 reads SMNVEV (reference sequence). The CDR3 totals 15 residues. CDR3 DNA: TGTGCCAGCAGGTTGGGCCCTACAGGGAACTATGGCTACACCTTC. Residues: CASRLGPTGNYGYTF.

As for this clone: Distinct nucleotide sequences in the sample also encode this CDR3. The chain employs TRBV18 and TRBJ2-5; D is possibly TRBD1 (5 bases). The CDR3 has 13 amino acids. Germline CDR1 reads KGHSH; CDR2 reads LQKENI. V shed 3 bases and J shed 1 base, with 6 bases lying between them. CDR3 sequence reads: CASSPGLQETQYF. CDR3 nucleotides: TGTGCCAGCTCACCGGGGCTCCAAGAGACCCAGTACTTC.

The gene calls are TRBV15 and TRBJ2-7; D perhaps matches TRBD2 (5 bases). The germline V gene has CDR1 LNHNV and CDR2 YYDKDF (reference sequence). V was trimmed by 3 bases and J by 7 bases, leaving 13 bases between them. This CDR3 comprises 13 residues. DNA for the CDR3: TGTGCCACCAGCAGGGACCCCGGGAAGGAGCAGTACTTC. Its protein product is CATSRDPGKEQYF.

The rearrangement links TRBV12-3 or TRBV12-4 to TRBJ1-1; TRBD1 agrees at 7 bases. CDR3 size: 13 residues. Trimming at V came to 2 bases and at J to 6 bases, leaving 3 bases not matched to a gene. The DNA of the CDR3 is TGTGCCAGCAGTTTAAGGGGGCCCTCTGAAGCTTTCTTT. Residues: CASSLRGPSEAFF.

V usage is TRBV7-2 and J usage is TRBJ2-1; perhaps TRBD2 as D (6 bases). Deletions cut 4 bases from V and 0 bases from J, with 13 bases between. The CDR3 totals 16 residues. Germline assignment: CDR1 SGHTA and CDR2 FQGNSA. Written as DNA, the CDR3 is TGTGCCAGCAGCTGGGGACTCCGAAGCTCCTACAATGAGCAGTTCTTC. Translated: CASSWGLRSSYNEQFF.

The chain has TRBV11-3 and TRBJ1-1; 7 bases match TRBD1. The CDR3 is made up of 15 amino acids. Germline CDR1 is SGHNT and CDR2 is YENEEA. Unmatched junction bases numbered 2, after V lost 1 base and J lost 0 bases. CDR3 bases: TGTGCCAGCAGCTTAGGGGGACAGATGAACACTGAAGCTTTCTTT. Translated, it gives CASSLGGQMNTEAFF.